This entry features one TCR beta chain sequence. As yet, its antigen is unknown. This entry belongs to a study of cytomegalovirus exposure and HLA in healthy donors. PCR involved 60 Vbeta and 13 Jbeta primers. Profiling relied on immunoSEQ multiplex PCR, and the TCRdb table lists in-frame clones only, not all of them. The sample yields some 130,000 clones, 75% to 80% seen once. The CDR3 has 14 amino acids. J lost 2 bases, V lost 4 bases, and 1 base had no gene match. Looked up from germline, CDR1 is MDHEN and CDR2 is SYDVKM. Notes on the study in general: Confirmation was obtained in vitro that a few CMV-associated chains are specific for CMV antigens.

The TCR originated in a man aged 30 to 45 in good health and CMV-seronegative. This chain links TRBV28 with TRBJ2-7, with 11 bases matching TRBD1. Source material: PBMCs. CDR3 in amino acids: CASSWTGGAYEQYF. Here the CDR3 DNA reads TGTGCCAGCAGTTGGACAGGGGGCGCCTACGAGCAGTACTTC.